The present TCR beta chain was sequenced within a study of shared clonotypes between healthy human individuals. The CDR3 is 18 residues long. Germline CDR1 reads MNHNS; CDR2 reads SASEGT. Trimming stripped 4 bases from V and 0 bases from J, with 18 bases between. Only in-frame clones appear in the TCRdb table, and some are missing; sequencing was by immunoSEQ multiplex PCR. In the table there are 2 million or so clones, roughly 95% of which are singletons. The gene calls are TRBV6-1 and TRBJ1-4, with unresolved D. This clonotype originated in a man aged 18 to 35 in good health. The specimen sequenced was naive CD4+ T cells sorted from blood. Subset indicated: CD45RA+ positively selected. The CDR3 sequence: CASSVHQQTNPTNEKLFF. In DNA, the CDR3 is TGTGCCAGCAGTGTACACCAACAAACGAACCCAACTAATGAAAAACTGTTTTTT.